The rows below give T cell receptor beta chains drawn from one sample of a study of OX40 agonist ivuxolimab in advanced cancers. Clones were read by immunoSEQ multiplex PCR, and TCRdb kept only the in-frame ones, dropping some. The sample contains more than 100,000 clones, approximately 92% of which appear only once. The input for sequencing was CD4+ or CD8+ T cells sorted from blood, taken in a trial of the OX40 agonist ivuxolimab. Receptors were obtained from an adult with an advanced solid tumor such as melanoma, head and neck, liver or kidney cancer. CDR3s include the opening cysteine and the closing phenylalanine or tryptophan. D genes are given only for firm matches. Clone size is given for some rows only: seen once, a few or many times, or a class if the clone is expanded.

TRBV9,.,.,TRBJ1-5,15,TGTGCCAGCAGCGGGGGGGGCAGGAGTTTTGGGCCCCAGCATTTT,CASSGGGRSFGPQHF
TRBV2,.,TRBD2,TRBJ2-7,15,TGTGCCAGCAGTGATGGACTAGCGGTTACCTACGAGCAGTACTTC,CASSDGLAVTYEQYF
TRBV18,.,.,TRBJ1-1,18,TGTGCCAGCTCACCAAGTGTGGGGATGCGGGGGGCGAACACTGAAGCTTTCTTT,CASSPSVGMRGANTEAFF
TRBV2,once,.,TRBJ2-7,17,TGTGCCAGCAGTGGTCTAGGATGGCAGGAGAGGACCTACGAGCAGTACTTC,CASSGLGWQERTYEQYF
TRBV6-5,.,.,TRBJ1-2,14,TGTGCCAGCAGTCCAAGACGAGGGTGGTCTGGCTACACCTTC,CASSPRRGWSGYTF
TRBV28,.,.,TRBJ1-2,14,TGTGCCAGCAGTTTCGGGGCAGGTTTGGGAGGCTACACCTTC,CASSFGAGLGGYTF
TRBV6-5,.,.,TRBJ1-5,14,TGTGCCAGCAGTTACCAAGGTACCAATCAGCCCCAGCATTTT,CASSYQGTNQPQHF
TRBV18,once,TRBD2,TRBJ2-5,17,TGTGCCAGCTCACCACCGGGGAGACTAGCGGGAGAAGAGACCCAGTACTTC,CASSPPGRLAGEETQYF
TRBV7-3,.,TRBD1,TRBJ2-6,17,TGTGCCAGCAGCTCAGGGGGAAGGATAGCTGGGGCCAACGTCCTGACTTTC,CASSSGGRIAGANVLTF
TRBV28,.,.,TRBJ1-4,12,TGTGCCAGCAGTCTGGGTACAGGAGCACTGTTTTTT,CASSLGTGALFF
TRBV27,.,TRBD1,TRBJ2-7,15,TGTGCCAGCAGTTCCGCAGGGGGAGAGACCTACGAGCAGTACTTC,CASSSAGGETYEQYF
TRBV14,once,.,TRBJ2-1,15,TGTGCCAGCAGCCAAGCCGGGAGAGGGGGCAATGAGCAGTTCTTC,CASSQAGRGGNEQFF
TRBV27,.,TRBD1,TRBJ1-5,15,TGTGCCAGCAGTTTATCTTGGACAGGGAAACAGCCCCAGCATTTT,CASSLSWTGKQPQHF
TRBV9,.,.,TRBJ2-3,15,TGTGCCAGCAGCGCGGGACATTCCTCGCAAGATACGCAGTATTTT,CASSAGHSSQDTQYF
TRBV7-9,.,TRBD1,TRBJ1-2,13,TGTGCCAGCAGCTTTGGACAGGCGGATGGCTACACCTTC,CASSFGQADGYTF
TRBV2,.,.,TRBJ2-5,14,TGTGCCTATAAACCGGGGGCGCGTCAAGAGACCCAGTACTTC,CAYKPGARQETQYF
TRBV7-6,.,.,TRBJ2-2,17,TGTGCCAGCAGTCACTCCCGGGGGGCCCCGGGCACCGGGGAGCTGTTTTTT,CASSHSRGAPGTGELFF
TRBV19,once,TRBD2,TRBJ2-5,16,TGTGCCACTTTACCCCCCCGCACTAGCGGCCAAGAGACCCAGTACTTC,CATLPPRTSGQETQYF
TRBV6-1,.,.,TRBJ1-2,11,TGTGCCAGCAGTGTGACAGGCGGCTACACCTTC,CASSVTGGYTF
TRBV5-6,.,.,TRBJ2-7,14,TGTGCCAGCAGCTTAGGCCGAACCTACTACGAGCAGTACTTC,CASSLGRTYYEQYF
TRBV10-2,.,TRBD2,TRBJ2-5,14,TGCGCCAGCAGTGAGTCTGGGGGGGATAGGGAGCAGTACTTC,CASSESGGDREQYF
TRBV19,.,TRBD1,TRBJ2-7,15,TGTGCCAGTAGTATCAGTGGGACAGGGTCCCACGAGCAGTACTTC,CASSISGTGSHEQYF
TRBV5-1,.,.,TRBJ1-2,14,TGCGCCAGCAGCAGGCAGGCCTTTAACTATGGCTACACCTTC,CASSRQAFNYGYTF
TRBV5-1,.,TRBD2,TRBJ2-3,18,TGCGCCAGCAGCAGGGTCCCGGGACTAGCGGGAGGGCCAGATACGCAGTATTTT,CASSRVPGLAGGPDTQYF
TRBV6-1,.,TRBD1,TRBJ2-7,13,TGTGCCAGCATCGGGACAGGGGGTTGGGAGCAGTACTTC,CASIGTGGWEQYF
TRBV6-6,few,.,TRBJ2-1,16,TGTGCCAGCAGCCCCAATGGGCGGGTGGCCTACAATGAGCAGTTCTTC,CASSPNGRVAYNEQFF
TRBV29-1,.,TRBD2,TRBJ2-3,16,TGCAGCGTTAACGGACTAGCGGGGGTTAGCACAGATACGCAGTATTTT,CSVNGLAGVSTDTQYF
TRBV5-4,.,.,TRBJ1-1,15,TGTGCCAGCAGCTTGGCCCAGGGACAAAACACTGAAGCTTTCTTT,CASSLAQGQNTEAFF
TRBV7-8,once,.,TRBJ1-1,13,TGTGCCAGCAGCTCAGGTACGAACACTGAAGCTTTCTTT,CASSSGTNTEAFF
TRBV28,.,TRBD1,TRBJ1-6,13,TGTGCCAGATGGGACAGGGGAAATTCACCCCTCCACTTT,CARWDRGNSPLHF
TRBV2,.,.,TRBJ2-1,19,TGTGCCAGCAGGACCTATGGAGCGGTTTCCACGAGCTCCTACAATGAGCAGTTCTTC,CASRTYGAVSTSSYNEQFF
TRBV6-1,.,.,TRBJ1-5,15,TGTGCCAGCAGTGGGGTGGGGCCGCGGGGTCAGCCCCAGCATTTT,CASSGVGPRGQPQHF
TRBV19,once,.,TRBJ1-6,12,TGTGCCAGTAGTATCTTGGAGTCACCCCTCCACTTT,CASSILESPLHF
TRBV5-4,.,.,TRBJ1-2,17,TGTGCCAGCAGCTTAGGTCGGGGGTTCCCATTAGGGTATGGCTACACCTTC,CASSLGRGFPLGYGYTF
TRBV18,.,.,TRBJ1-2,16,TGTGCCAGCTCACCACGGATAACAGAAGAGTCCTATGGCTACACCTTC,CASSPRITEESYGYTF
TRBV4-2,.,.,TRBJ2-7,14,TGTGCCAGCAGCCAAGATTTGGGAAACTACGAGCAGTACTTC,CASSQDLGNYEQYF
TRBV21-1,.,.,TRBJ1-1,13,TGTGCCAGCAGCACGACAGGGGGCACTGAAGCTTTCTTT,CASSTTGGTEAFF
TRBV5-1,.,.,TRBJ1-4,15,TGCGCCAGCAGCTTGTTGGGGGCAACTAATGAAAAACTGTTTTTT,CASSLLGATNEKLFF
TRBV28,.,.,TRBJ1-2,14,TGTGCCAGCAGTTTGAGGCAGCTCATCTATGGCTACACCTTC,CASSLRQLIYGYTF
TRBV4-3,.,TRBD1,TRBJ2-1,16,TGCGCCAGCAGCCATGCCGGGACAGGGGGCTTAAATGAGCAGTTCTTC,CASSHAGTGGLNEQFF
TRBV27,few,.,TRBJ2-1,13,TGTGCCAGCAGTTTAGGATCCTACAATGAGCAGTTCTTC,CASSLGSYNEQFF
TRBV11-2,.,.,TRBJ2-7,11,TGTGCCAGCAGCTTGAGGTACGAGCAGTACTTC,CASSLRYEQYF
TRBV7-8,.,TRBD1,TRBJ2-2,16,TGTGCCAGCAGCTACCCCGGGACAGGGGGTTCCGGGGAGCTGTTTTTT,CASSYPGTGGSGELFF
TRBV5-6,once,.,TRBJ1-1,15,TGTGCCAGCAGCGCTCCCAAAGGGGGAAACACTGAAGCTTTCTTT,CASSAPKGGNTEAFF
TRBV5-1,.,TRBD2,TRBJ2-5,16,TGCGCCAGCAGCTTGGCCGGGACTAGCGGGAGAAAGACCCAGTACTTC,CASSLAGTSGRKTQYF
TRBV5-5,once,TRBD1,TRBJ1-6,15,TGTGCCAGCAGCCCGGACAGGAATTATAATTCACCCCTCCACTTT,CASSPDRNYNSPLHF
TRBV28,once,.,TRBJ2-1,13,TGTGCCAGCCTAGCGTACATAAGCAATGAGCAGTTCTTC,CASLAYISNEQFF
TRBV7-2,.,.,TRBJ2-4,13,TGTGCCAGCAGCTTAGTCTTTGAGAGCATTCAGTACTTC,CASSLVFESIQYF
TRBV28,.,TRBD2,TRBJ2-3,13,TGTGCCACCGCGGGGGTCGACACAGATACGCAGTATTTT,CATAGVDTDTQYF
TRBV5-1,.,.,TRBJ2-4,13,TGCGCCAGCAGCTTGGGTCGGGAAAACATTCAGTACTTC,CASSLGRENIQYF